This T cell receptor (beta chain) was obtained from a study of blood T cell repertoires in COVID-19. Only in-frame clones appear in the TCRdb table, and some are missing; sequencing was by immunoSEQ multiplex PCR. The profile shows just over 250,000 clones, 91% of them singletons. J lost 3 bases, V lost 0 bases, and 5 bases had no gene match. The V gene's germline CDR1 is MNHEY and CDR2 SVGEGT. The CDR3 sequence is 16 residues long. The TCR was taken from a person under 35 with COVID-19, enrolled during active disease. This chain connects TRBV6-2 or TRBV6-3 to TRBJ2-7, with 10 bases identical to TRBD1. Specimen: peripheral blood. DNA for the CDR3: TGTGCCAGCAGTTACTCGCGTAGGACAGGGGGCTACGAGCAGTACTTC. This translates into CASSYSRRTGGYEQYF.